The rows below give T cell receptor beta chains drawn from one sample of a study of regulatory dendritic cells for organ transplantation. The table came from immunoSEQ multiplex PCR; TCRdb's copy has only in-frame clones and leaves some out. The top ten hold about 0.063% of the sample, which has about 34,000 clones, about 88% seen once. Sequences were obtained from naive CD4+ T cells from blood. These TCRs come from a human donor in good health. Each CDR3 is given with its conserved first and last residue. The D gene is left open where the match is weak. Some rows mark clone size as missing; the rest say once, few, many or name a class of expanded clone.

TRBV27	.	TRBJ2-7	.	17	CASSQLSWRDVSYEQYF	TGTGCCAGCAGCCAACTATCCTGGCGGGACGTGTCCTACGAGCAGTACTTC
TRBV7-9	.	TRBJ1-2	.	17	CASSLGSPARANYGYTF	TGTGCCAGCAGCTTAGGGTCTCCAGCCCGAGCTAACTATGGCTACACCTTC
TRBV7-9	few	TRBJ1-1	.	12	CASSLMAGGAFF	TGTGCCAGCAGCTTAATGGCAGGCGGAGCTTTCTTT
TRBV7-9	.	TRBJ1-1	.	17	CASRPIIRGGKNTEAFF	TGTGCCAGCAGACCAATAATCCGGGGCGGGAAGAACACTGAAGCTTTCTTT
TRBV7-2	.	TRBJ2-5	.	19	CASSLSGVRGGASPETQYF	TGTGCCAGCAGCTTATCGGGAGTCCGAGGGGGGGCTAGTCCCGAGACCCAGTACTTC
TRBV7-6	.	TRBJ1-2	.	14	CASSLAKGMGGYTF	TGTGCCAGCAGCTTAGCGAAGGGAATGGGAGGCTACACCTTC
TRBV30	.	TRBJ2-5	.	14	CAWRRPLGAETQYF	TGTGCCTGGAGACGTCCTCTAGGAGCAGAGACCCAGTACTTC
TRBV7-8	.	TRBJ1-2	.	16	CASSLNSRDTLGGYTF	TGTGCCAGCAGCTTAAATTCTAGGGACACCCTCGGGGGCTACACCTTC
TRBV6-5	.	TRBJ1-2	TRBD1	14	CASSRGQGNYGYTF	TGTGCCAGCAGCCGGGGACAGGGGAACTATGGCTACACCTTC
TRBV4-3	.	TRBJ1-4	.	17	CASSQDNGVPAGEKLFF	TGCGCCAGCAGCCAAGATAATGGTGTCCCAGCTGGGGAAAAACTGTTTTTT
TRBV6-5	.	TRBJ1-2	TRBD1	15	CASSYSRRAGGGYTF	TGTGCCAGCAGTTACTCGAGGCGTGCAGGGGGTGGCTACACCTTC
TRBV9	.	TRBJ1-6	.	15	CASSVSSSYNSPLHF	TGTGCCAGCAGCGTTTCCTCCTCCTATAATTCACCCCTCCACTTT
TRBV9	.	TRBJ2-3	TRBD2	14	CASSVSLAGNTQYF	TGTGCCAGCAGCGTAAGCCTAGCGGGAAATACGCAGTATTTT
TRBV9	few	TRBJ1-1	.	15	CASSVVVVENTEAFF	TGTGCCAGCAGCGTAGTGGTCGTAGAGAACACTGAAGCTTTCTTT
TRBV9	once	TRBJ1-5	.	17	CASSVGPSGFMGQPQHF	TGTGCCAGCAGCGTAGGTCCGTCGGGGTTTATGGGTCAGCCCCAGCATTTT
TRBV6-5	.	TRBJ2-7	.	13	CASRPPGAYEQYF	TGTGCCAGCAGACCGCCGGGAGCCTACGAGCAGTACTTC
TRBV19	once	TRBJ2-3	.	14	CASSIGNTGDTQYF	TGTGCCAGTAGTATTGGGAACACTGGAGATACGCAGTATTTT
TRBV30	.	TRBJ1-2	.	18	CAWTREGLSMFSNYGYTF	TGTGCCTGGACCAGAGAAGGTCTTTCCATGTTTAGTAACTATGGCTACACCTTC
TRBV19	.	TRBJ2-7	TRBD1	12	CASRDRDYEQYF	TGTGCCAGTCGGGACAGGGATTACGAGCAGTACTTC
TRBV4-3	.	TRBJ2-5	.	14	CASSPTGAAETQYF	TGCGCCAGCAGCCCAACCGGGGCCGCGGAGACCCAGTACTTC
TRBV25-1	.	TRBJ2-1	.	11	CASRGYGEQFF	TGTGCCAGCAGAGGGTATGGAGAGCAGTTCTTC
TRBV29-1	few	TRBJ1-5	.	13	CSVEERPNQPQHF	TGCAGCGTTGAAGAAAGGCCTAATCAGCCCCAGCATTTT
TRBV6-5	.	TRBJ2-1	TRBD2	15	CASSYTSGRYNEQFF	TGTGCCAGCAGTTACACTAGCGGGAGATACAATGAGCAGTTCTTC
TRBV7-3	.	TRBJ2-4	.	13	CASSLQGSDIQYF	TGTGCCAGCAGCTTACAGGGTTCTGACATTCAGTACTTC
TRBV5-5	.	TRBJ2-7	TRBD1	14	CASSLSRDSYEQYF	TGTGCCAGCAGCCTGTCCCGGGACAGTTACGAGCAGTACTTC